Listed here are 28 T cell receptor beta chains from one sample, sequenced in a study. TRBV12-4/TRBJ1-2 clonotypes were amplified with adaptor-ligated barcode primers. Each CDR3 protein gets one entry after TCRdb re-called the multiplex PCR reads with MiXCR. The sample contains 450 to 650 distinct CDR3 sequences, roughly 20% of which appear only once. The sequenced sample was naive CD4+ T cells sorted from blood. Regarding subset: naive CD4+ T cells, CD4+CD45RA+CD25-. The receptors here all came from a female donor with breast cancer.

The chain has TRBV12-3 or TRBV12-4 and TRBJ1-2, with 7 nucleotides matching TRBD1. Germline trimming cut 5 bases from V and 4 bases from J; bases unmatched to any gene: 4. The CDR3 extends over 13 amino acids. The CDR3 DNA reads as TGTGCCAGCAGTCTGGGACAGAGCTATGGCTACACCTTC. Protein product: CASSLGQSYGYTF.

The V gene is TRBV12-3 or TRBV12-4, the J gene TRBJ1-2; 9 positions agree with TRBD1. The CDR3 spans 14 residues. V gave up 7 bases and J gave up 8 bases; unmatched junction bases: 11. The CDR3 DNA reads TGTGCCAGCATCCAGGGACAGGGCTCCTACGGCTACACCTTC. Amino acids: CASIQGQGSYGYTF.

By share, this clonotype ranks as large (0.1 to 1%). Here the CDR3 reads CASSLGQGEDYGYTF. The CDR3 DNA reads as TGTGCCAGCAGTTTGGGACAGGGCGAAGACTATGGCTACACCTTC. The chain has TRBV12-3 or TRBV12-4 and TRBJ1-2; 9 bases match TRBD1. CDR3 length equals 15 residues. Trimming removed 3 bases from V and 3 bases from J; junction bases left unmatched: 5.

The rearrangement links TRBV12-3 or TRBV12-4 to TRBJ1-2; 8 bases match TRBD1. This CDR3 has 14 amino acids. V lost 6 bases to trimming and J lost 2 bases; unmatched junction nucleotides: 5. The CDR3 sequence: CASSRTGTNYGYTF. In DNA form, the CDR3 reads TGTGCCAGCAGCCGGACAGGGACAAACTATGGCTACACCTTC.

In this sample, this clonotype turned up many times. This chain uses TRBV12-3 or TRBV12-4 with TRBJ1-2; D is perhaps TRBD1 (6 bases). Trimming left V 5 bases short and J 2 bases short, with 15 bases between. The CDR3 covers 15 residues. CDR3 DNA: TGTGCCAGCAGTCGCCCGACAGGAGGGAACTATGGCTACACCTTC. Its translation: CASSRPTGGNYGYTF.

This clonotype was seen a few times. The J gene is TRBJ1-2, the V gene TRBV12-3 or TRBV12-4, with 9 bases identical to TRBD1. The CDR3 sequence is 15 residues long. The J segment lost 6 bases and the V segment lost 8 bases, leaving 13 bases of the junction unmatched. CDR3 nucleotide sequence: TGTGCCAGCCACCCTAGCGTGGACAGGGGAAATGGCTACACCTTC. This sequence encodes CASHPSVDRGNGYTF.

This clonotype is categorized as large. The DNA for the CDR3 is TGTGCCACCAGAATTTCAGGTGCAGCTAACTATGGCTACACCTTC. It yields the protein CATRISGAANYGYTF. This chain connects TRBV12-3 or TRBV12-4 to TRBJ1-2, with D unclear. CDR3 length: 15 residues. Trimming cost V 10 bases and J 0 bases, with 18 bases left between them.

V usage is TRBV12-3 or TRBV12-4 and J usage is TRBJ1-2; D remains ambiguous. CDR3 length equals 11 residues. Trimming took 3 bases from V and 8 from J, leaving 7 bases between them. This chain's CDR3 is CASSLEGGYTF. The DNA for the CDR3 is TGTGCCAGCAGTTTGGAGGGAGGCTACACCTTC.

In its sample, this clonotype is medium-sized. The chain joins TRBV12-3 or TRBV12-4 to TRBJ1-2, with D unresolved. V dropped 6 bases and J dropped 4 bases, with 12 bases sitting between them. This CDR3 spans 13 amino acids. DNA of the CDR3: TGTGCCAGCAGCCGCCGGGCAGGCTATGGCTACACCTTC. Translated: CASSRRAGYGYTF.

By share of the sample, this clonotype is large. In DNA form, the CDR3 reads TGTGCCAGCAGTATTTACAGGGCCCGACGGTATGGCTACACCTTC. Protein product: CASSIYRARRYGYTF. V usage is TRBV12-3 or TRBV12-4 and J usage is TRBJ1-2; possibly TRBD1 for D (6 bases). V was clipped by 5 bases and J by 5 bases, with 18 bases between them. The CDR3 loop spans 15 amino acids.

V and J are TRBV12-3 or TRBV12-4 and TRBJ1-2; 7 bases line up with TRBD1. CDR3 length: 15 residues. The V segment lost 4 bases and the J segment 0 bases; nucleotides outside the gene matches: 5. In DNA form, the CDR3 reads TGTGCCAGCAGTTCGCCCGGGACAGCTAACTATGGCTACACCTTC. As protein: CASSSPGTANYGYTF.

This clonotype appeared a few times. The chain uses TRBV12-3 or TRBV12-4 and TRBJ1-2, with 8 bases aligning to TRBD1. Germline trimming cut 8 bases from V and 7 bases from J; bases unmatched to any gene: 15. The CDR3 covers 15 residues. Written as DNA, the CDR3 is TGTGCCAGCCACCCTAGCGTGGACAGGGTGGGTGGCTACACCTTC. Translated, it gives CASHPSVDRVGGYTF.

The V and J genes are TRBV12-3 or TRBV12-4 and TRBJ1-2; 7 bases line up with TRBD1. The CDR3 has 12 amino acids. The V and J ends lost 10 bases and 4 bases, in that order; junction bases with no gene match: 6. The CDR3 bases are TGTGCCACCGCAACAGGGGCCTATGGCTACACCTTC. Translating it yields CATATGAYGYTF.

This clonotype is large within its sample. The V call is TRBV12-3 or TRBV12-4, the J call TRBJ1-2; 7 bases map to TRBD1. The V segment lost 3 bases and the J segment 2 bases; nucleotides outside the gene matches: 0. The CDR3 contains 13 residues. The CDR3 spells CASSLGQNYGYTF. In nucleotides, the CDR3 is TGTGCCAGCAGTTTGGGACAGAACTATGGCTACACCTTC.

This clonotype was detected a few times. The genes are TRBV12-3 or TRBV12-4 and TRBJ1-2; the match to TRBD1 covers 7 bases. The CDR3 sequence is 14 residues long. J gave up 7 bases and V 3 bases, and 8 bases lay outside the gene matches. CDR3 in amino acids: CASSLDRRLLGYTF. The CDR3, as DNA: TGTGCCAGCAGTTTGGACAGGAGGCTGCTTGGCTACACCTTC.

In its sample, this clonotype was seen a few times. V and J are TRBV12-3 or TRBV12-4 and TRBJ1-2, with D possibly matching TRBD1 (5 bases). V was cut by 3 bases and J by 2 bases, with 13 bases left in between. CDR3 size: 15 residues. Written as DNA, the CDR3 is TGTGCCAGCAGTTTCGCGGGACGGCGAAACTATGGCTACACCTTC. It encodes CASSFAGRRNYGYTF.

This clonotype was observed many times. The CDR3 is CASSLTLGSYGYTF. The CDR3 DNA sequence: TGTGCCAGCAGCCTGACCCTAGGGAGTTATGGCTACACCTTC. The rearrangement joins TRBV12-3 or TRBV12-4 to TRBJ1-2; no clear D. V lost 6 bases and J 5 bases, leaving 16 bases between the germline ends. The CDR3 consists of 14 residues.

The chain has TRBV12-3 or TRBV12-4 and TRBJ1-2, with 10 bases identical to TRBD1. Unmatched junction bases numbered 11, after V lost 7 bases and J lost 0 bases. CDR3 length: 17 amino acids. CDR3 region: CASIQGQGHSTNYGYTF. Written as DNA, the CDR3 is TGTGCCAGCATCCAGGGACAGGGGCACTCCACTAACTATGGCTACACCTTC.

The chain recombines TRBV12-3 or TRBV12-4 with TRBJ1-2, with a possible D match to TRBD1 (5 bases). The V end lost 1 base, the J end lost 4 bases, and 16 bases lay between the germline ends. The CDR3 covers 16 residues. Here the CDR3 DNA reads TGTGCCAGCAGTTTAGGGGTTACGGGGCGGATCTATGGCTACACCTTC. As protein: CASSLGVTGRIYGYTF.

The chain links TRBV12-3 or TRBV12-4 to TRBJ1-2, with TRBD1 matching over 8 bases. With V trimmed by 2 bases and J by 4 bases, 6 bases remained unmatched. The CDR3 covers 15 residues. CDR3 sequence (DNA): TGTGCCAGCAGTTTACCGACCGGGACAGGCTATGGCTACACCTTC. Amino acids: CASSLPTGTGYGYTF.

In its sample, this clonotype was seen a few times. The V and J genes are TRBV12-3 or TRBV12-4 and TRBJ1-2; 8 bases fit TRBD1. The CDR3 is made up of 12 amino acids. After removal of 9 bases from V and 2 bases from J, the junction contained 2 bases not matched to a gene. The CDR3 region has the DNA TGTGCCAGTAGGACAGGGAACTATGGCTACACCTTC. This sequence encodes CASRTGNYGYTF.

The chain combines TRBV12-3 or TRBV12-4 with TRBJ1-2; the D gene is possibly TRBD1 (6 bases). The CDR3 spans 12 residues. Trimming took 6 bases from V and 8 from J, leaving 13 bases between them. This CDR3 is CASRGQGHGYTF. The DNA of the CDR3 is TGTGCCAGCAGGGGCCAGGGGCACGGCTACACCTTC.

This clonotype was counted between two and nine times. The V call is TRBV12-3 or TRBV12-4, the J call TRBJ1-2; 8 bases are a match to TRBD1. The V gene end was trimmed by 7 bases and the J gene end by 9 bases; junction bases not matched to a gene: 10. The CDR3 spans 13 residues. CDR3 in amino acids: CASTYGQGRRYTF. CDR3 nucleotides: TGTGCCAGCACCTATGGACAGGGACGGCGCTACACCTTC.

By sample fraction, this clonotype is large. This rearrangement joins TRBV12-3 or TRBV12-4 to TRBJ1-2, with 10 positions matching TRBD1. Trimming took 6 bases from V and 4 from J; bases not matched to a gene: 11. There are 16 residues in the CDR3. CDR3 DNA sequence: TGTGCCAGCAGCCGAGAAACCGGGACAGGGGCCTATGGCTACACCTTC. Amino acid sequence: CASSRETGTGAYGYTF.

The chain joins TRBV12-3 or TRBV12-4 to TRBJ1-2; 8 nucleotides agree with TRBD1. Unmatched junction bases numbered 10, after V lost 7 bases and J lost 9 bases. The CDR3 covers 13 residues. The CDR3 protein is CASIQGQAWRYTF. The CDR3 DNA reads TGTGCCAGCATCCAGGGACAGGCCTGGCGCTACACCTTC.

This clonotype was recorded at least ten times. The V call is TRBV12-3 or TRBV12-4, the J call TRBJ1-2, with 10 bases fitting TRBD1. V was pared by 6 bases and J by 7 bases, with 14 bases of the junction left unmatched. The CDR3 is 16 residues long. The CDR3 sequence is CASSYPGTGAGGGYTF. Written as DNA, the CDR3 is TGTGCCAGCAGCTATCCCGGGACAGGGGCTGGCGGTGGCTACACCTTC.

By proportion, this clonotype is large. V and J are TRBV12-3 or TRBV12-4 and TRBJ1-2; the match to TRBD1 covers 7 bases. J was trimmed by 4 bases and V by 6 bases; bases with no gene match: 8. The CDR3 is 14 residues long. The CDR3 DNA sequence: TGTGCCAGCAGCTCCGGGACAGATTTCTATGGCTACACCTTC. Protein sequence: CASSSGTDFYGYTF.

This clonotype is judged large. V usage is TRBV12-3 or TRBV12-4 and J usage is TRBJ1-2, with unresolved D. The CDR3 contains 13 residues. V was cut by 2 bases and J by 3 bases, with 7 bases left in between. This CDR3 reads CASSLWRDYGYTF. The CDR3, as DNA: TGTGCCAGCAGTTTATGGAGGGACTATGGCTACACCTTC.